This record looks at one T cell receptor beta chain sequence and its context. The antigen remains undetermined. This specimen belongs to a study of CD8+ T cells in alopecia areata. Study outcomes and limitations: Although TCR sharing was seen in mice, sharing across patients was less clear, possibly for HLA-related reasons.

The length of the CDR3 is 16 residues. Germline assignment: CDR1 LGHNA and CDR2 YNFKEQ. V lost 4 bases and J 3 bases, leaving 16 bases between the germline ends. Samples from alopecia areata patients were lesional scalp punch biopsies and peripheral blood. Sequencing relied on a cDNA template that was reverse transcribed from extracted RNA. Produced via immunoSEQ multiplex PCR; TCRdb's table is partial and in-frame only. The sample includes about 11,000 clones, over 60% of them seen just once. The genes are TRBV4-2 and TRBJ2-1, with D uncertain. The TCR sequence derives from a human donor with alopecia areata. Sequences were obtained from skin. The CDR3 DNA sequence: TGTGCCAGCAGCCGGCTGGTGGGGAAATACTACAATGAGCAGTTCTTC. This codes for CASSRLVGKYYNEQFF.